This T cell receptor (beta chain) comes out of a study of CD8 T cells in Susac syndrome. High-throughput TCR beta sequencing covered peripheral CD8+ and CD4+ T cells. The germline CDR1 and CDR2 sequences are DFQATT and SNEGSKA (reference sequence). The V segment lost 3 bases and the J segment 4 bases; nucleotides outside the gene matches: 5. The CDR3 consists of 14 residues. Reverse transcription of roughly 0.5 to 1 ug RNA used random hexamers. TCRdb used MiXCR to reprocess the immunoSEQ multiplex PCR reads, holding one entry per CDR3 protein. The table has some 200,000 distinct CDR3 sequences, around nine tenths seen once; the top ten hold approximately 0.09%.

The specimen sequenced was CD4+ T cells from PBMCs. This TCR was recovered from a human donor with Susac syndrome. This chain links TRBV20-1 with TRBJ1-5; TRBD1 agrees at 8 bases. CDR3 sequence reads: CSASNRGLNQPQHF. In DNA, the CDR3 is TGCAGTGCTAGTAACAGGGGGTTGAATCAGCCCCAGCATTTT.